This T cell receptor (beta chain) originates from a study of T cells after somatic rescue of genetic block. Method: immunoSEQ multiplex PCR; TCRdb's copy keeps in-frame clones and lacks some. The profile shows about 68,000 clones, 85% to 95% of them singletons. There are 14 residues in the CDR3. Germline CDR1 reads SEHNR; CDR2 reads FQNEAQ (reference sequence). V was pared by 5 bases and J by 2 bases, with 3 bases of the junction left unmatched. The chain employs TRBV7-9 and TRBJ1-5, with 7 bases aligning to TRBD1. The sequenced material came from peripheral blood mononuclear cells (PBMCs). The source is a man in his forties or fifties. The CDR3 sequence: CASSKTGGNQPQHF. The CDR3 nucleotides read TGTGCCAGCAGCAAAACAGGGGGCAATCAGCCCCAGCATTTT.